Sequencing of this T cell receptor (beta chain) was carried out in a study of blood T cell repertoires in COVID-19. This clone was observed a single time. The length of the CDR3 is 13 residues. The V gene's germline CDR1 is SGHTA and CDR2 FQGTGA. The ends lost 5 bases at V and 1 base at J; junction bases unmatched: 1. Sequenced by immunoSEQ multiplex PCR; TCRdb stores in-frame clones only, minus some. The sample holds a few hundred thousand clones, more than 70% seen once. This clonotype was obtained from a man aged 35 to 55 with acute or convalescent COVID-19. This chain links TRBV7-3 with TRBJ2-5; 7 nucleotides align to TRBD1. The specimen sequenced was peripheral blood. The CDR3 DNA reads as TGTGCCAGCAGCGCAGGGGGCCAAGAGACCCAGTACTTC. Its protein is CASSAGGQETQYF.